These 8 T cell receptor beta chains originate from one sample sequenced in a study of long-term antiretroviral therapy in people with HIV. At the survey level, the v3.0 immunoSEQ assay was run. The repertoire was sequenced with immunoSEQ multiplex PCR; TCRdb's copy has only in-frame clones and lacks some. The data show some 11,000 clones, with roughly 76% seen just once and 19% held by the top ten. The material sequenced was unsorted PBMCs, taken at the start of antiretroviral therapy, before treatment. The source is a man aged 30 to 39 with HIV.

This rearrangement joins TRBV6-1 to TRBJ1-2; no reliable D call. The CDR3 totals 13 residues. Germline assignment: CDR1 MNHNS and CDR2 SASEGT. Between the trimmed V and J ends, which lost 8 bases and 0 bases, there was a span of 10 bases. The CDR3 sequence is CASWAVTNYGYTF. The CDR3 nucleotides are TGTGCCAGCTGGGCAGTAACTAACTATGGCTACACCTTC.

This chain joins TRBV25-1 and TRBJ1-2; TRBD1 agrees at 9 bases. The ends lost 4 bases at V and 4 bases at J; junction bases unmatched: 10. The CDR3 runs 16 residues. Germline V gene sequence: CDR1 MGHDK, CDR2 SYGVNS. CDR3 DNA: TGTGCCAGCAGTGTCGGAACGGGACAGGGACTCTATGGCTACACCTTC. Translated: CASSVGTGQGLYGYTF.

Here the CDR3 DNA reads TGTGCCAGCAGCGGTACAGGGGGCAACACCGGGGAGCTGTTTTTT. This gives the protein CASSGTGGNTGELFF. The rearrangement uses TRBV9 and TRBJ2-2; TRBD1 agrees at 9 bases. CDR3 size: 15 residues. The germline V gene has CDR1 SGDLS and CDR2 YYNGEE. V gave up 3 bases and J gave up 2 bases; unmatched junction bases: 2.

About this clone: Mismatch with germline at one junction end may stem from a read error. The CDR3, as DNA: TGTGCCAGTAGCTTAGAAGGGCGGCACTCACGCAGGGGAAACACCATATATTTT. This gives the protein CASSLEGRHSRRGNTIYF. V is TRBV13 and J is TRBJ1-3; unclear D gene. The CDR3 runs to 18 residues. Germline V gene data show CDR1 as PRHDT and CDR2 as FYEKMQ (reference sequence).

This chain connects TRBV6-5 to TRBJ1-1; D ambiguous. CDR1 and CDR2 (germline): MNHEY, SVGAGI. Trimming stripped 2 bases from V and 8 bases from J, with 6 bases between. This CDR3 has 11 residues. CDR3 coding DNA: TGTGCCAGCAGTTACGGAAGGGAAGCTTTCTTT. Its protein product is CASSYGREAFF.

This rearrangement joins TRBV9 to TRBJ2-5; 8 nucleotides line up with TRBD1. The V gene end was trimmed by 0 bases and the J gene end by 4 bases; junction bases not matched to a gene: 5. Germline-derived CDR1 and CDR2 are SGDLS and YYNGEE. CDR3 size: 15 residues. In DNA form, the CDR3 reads TGTGCCAGCAGCGTAGAGGCAGGGGGCGCAGAGACCCAGTACTTC. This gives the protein CASSVEAGGAETQYF. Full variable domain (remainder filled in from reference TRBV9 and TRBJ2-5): DSGVTQTPKHLITATGQRVTLRCSPRSGDLSVYWYQQSLDQGLQFLIQYYNGEERAKGNILERFSAQQFPDLHSELNLSSLELGDSALYFCASSVEAGGAETQYFGPGTRLLVL.

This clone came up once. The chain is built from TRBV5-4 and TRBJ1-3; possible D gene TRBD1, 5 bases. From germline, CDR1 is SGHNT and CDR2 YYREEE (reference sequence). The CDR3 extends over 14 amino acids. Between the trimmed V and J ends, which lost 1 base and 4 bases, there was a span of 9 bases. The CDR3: CASSLPRVGNTIYF. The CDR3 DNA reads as TGTGCCAGCAGCTTGCCCAGGGTCGGAAACACCATATATTTT.

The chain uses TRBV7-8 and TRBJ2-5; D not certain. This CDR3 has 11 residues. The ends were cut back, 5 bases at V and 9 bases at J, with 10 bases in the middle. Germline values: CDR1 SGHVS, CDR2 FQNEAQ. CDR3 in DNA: TGTGCCAGCAGCGGTAGCACCTCCCAGTACTTC. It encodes CASSGSTSQYF.